This T cell receptor beta chain originates from a study of blood T cell repertoires in COVID-19. TCRdb's table, derived via immunoSEQ multiplex PCR, lists solely in-frame clones and lacks some. The sample contains about 280,000 clones, approximately 85% of which appear only once. CDR3 length equals 13 residues. V was cut by 3 bases and J by 4 bases, with 7 bases left in between. In germline, CDR1 is LNHDA, CDR2 SQIVND (reference sequence). The chain employs TRBV19 and TRBJ1-3; the D is unclear. The TCR originated in a man aged 45-65 years with active or convalescent COVID-19. Sequencing used peripheral blood. The CDR3 sequence is CASSITVGNTIYF. CDR3 sequence (DNA): TGTGCCAGTAGTATCACGGTCGGAAACACCATATATTTT.